This T cell receptor (beta chain) was captured by sequencing in a study of T cells after yellow fever vaccination. Findings and limits, study-wide: Reappearance after the booster was observed for most primary-vaccination clones (around 96% CD4, over 70% CD8).

As regards this clonotype: As yet, its antigen is unknown.

One entry per CDR3 protein results from TCRdb running MiXCR on the 5' RACE reads. The table lists approximately 120,000 distinct CDR3 sequences, roughly 15% of them singletons. The CDR3 covers 14 residues. Trimming removed 3 bases from V and 5 bases from J, with 14 bases in between. Germline V CDR1 and CDR2: WNHNN, SYGVQD (reference sequence). This TCR came from a man younger than 30 who received the YFV17D yellow fever vaccine. The V and J genes are TRBV10-1 and TRBJ2-7, with no clear D. The sample consisted of CD8+ T cells sorted from PBMCs, taken 5 days after the yellow fever booster vaccination. CDR3 sequence: CASSDFGSGDEQYF. The CDR3 coding sequence is TGCGCCAGCAGTGATTTTGGATCGGGTGACGAGCAGTACTTC.